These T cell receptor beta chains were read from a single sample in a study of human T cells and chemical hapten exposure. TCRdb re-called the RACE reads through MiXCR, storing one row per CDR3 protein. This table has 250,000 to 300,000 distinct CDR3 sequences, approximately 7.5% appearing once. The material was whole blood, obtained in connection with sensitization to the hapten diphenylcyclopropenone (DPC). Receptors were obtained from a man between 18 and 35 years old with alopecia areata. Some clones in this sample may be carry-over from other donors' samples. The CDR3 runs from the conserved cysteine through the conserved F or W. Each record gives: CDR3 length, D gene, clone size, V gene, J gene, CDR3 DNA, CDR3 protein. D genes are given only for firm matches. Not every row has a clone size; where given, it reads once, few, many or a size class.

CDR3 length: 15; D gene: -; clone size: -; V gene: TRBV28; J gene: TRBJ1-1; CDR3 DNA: TGTGCCAGCAGCCTCTCCCGACGGACCCTCACTGAAGCTTTCTTT; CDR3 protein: CASSLSRRTLTEAFF
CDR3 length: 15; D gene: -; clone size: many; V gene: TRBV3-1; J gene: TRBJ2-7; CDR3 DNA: TGTGCCAGCAGCCAAGATGCAATAAGCTCCTACGAGCAGTACTTC; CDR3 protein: CASSQDAISSYEQYF
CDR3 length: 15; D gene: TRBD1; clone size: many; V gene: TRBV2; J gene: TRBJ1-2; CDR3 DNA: TGTGCCAGCTCGGCCCGGGACAGGGGAAGCTATGGCTACACCTTC; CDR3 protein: CASSARDRGSYGYTF
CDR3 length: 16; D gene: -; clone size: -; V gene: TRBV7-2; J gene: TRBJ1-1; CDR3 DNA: TGTGCCAGCAGCTTAGGACGGCAGGGAAAGAACACTGAAGCTTTCTTT; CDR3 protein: CASSLGRQGKNTEAFF
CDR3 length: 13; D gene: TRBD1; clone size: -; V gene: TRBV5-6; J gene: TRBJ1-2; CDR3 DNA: TGTGCCAGCAGCTTCGACAGGGGACCTGGCTACACCTTC; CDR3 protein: CASSFDRGPGYTF
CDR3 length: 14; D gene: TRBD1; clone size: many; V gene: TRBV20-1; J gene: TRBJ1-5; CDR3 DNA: TGCAGCGCAGGGGGGCCGATGGGCAATCAGCCCCAGCATTTT; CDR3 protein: CSAGGPMGNQPQHF
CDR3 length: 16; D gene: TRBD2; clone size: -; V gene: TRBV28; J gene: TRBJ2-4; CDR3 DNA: TGTGCCAGCAGTCTAACTAGCGGGGGGGCCGTGGACATTCAGTACTTC; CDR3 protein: CASSLTSGGAVDIQYF
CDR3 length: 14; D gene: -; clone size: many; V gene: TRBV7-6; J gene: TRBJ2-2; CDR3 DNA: TGTGCCAGCAGCTTAAGCGGCTACACCGGGGAGCTGTTTTTT; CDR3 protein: CASSLSGYTGELFF
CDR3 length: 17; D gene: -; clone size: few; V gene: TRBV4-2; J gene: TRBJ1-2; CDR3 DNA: TGTGCCAGCAGCCAAGATGTGGTGGCCGGAGCTAACTATGGCTACACCTTC; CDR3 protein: CASSQDVVAGANYGYTF
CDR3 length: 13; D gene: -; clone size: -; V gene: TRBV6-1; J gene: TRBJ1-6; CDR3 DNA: TGTGCCAGCAGAAAGGACGTGGCATCACCCCTCCACTTT; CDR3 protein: CASRKDVASPLHF
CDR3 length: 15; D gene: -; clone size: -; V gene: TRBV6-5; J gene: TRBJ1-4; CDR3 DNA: TGTGCCAGCAGACCATCGGACACCCAACGAGGAAAACTGTTTTTT; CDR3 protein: CASRPSDTQRGKLFF
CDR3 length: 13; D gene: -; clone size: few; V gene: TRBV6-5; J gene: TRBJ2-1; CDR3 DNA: TGTGCCAGCAGGCCCGGACGATACAATGAGCAGTTCTTC; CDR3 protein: CASRPGRYNEQFF
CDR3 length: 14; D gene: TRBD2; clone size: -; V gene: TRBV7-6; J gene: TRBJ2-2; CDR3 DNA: TGTGCCAGCAGCCCCGGGACTACACCCGGGGAGCTGTTTTTT; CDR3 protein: CASSPGTTPGELFF
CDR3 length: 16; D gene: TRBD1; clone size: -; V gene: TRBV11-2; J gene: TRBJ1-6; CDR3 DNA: TGTGCCAGCAGCTTAGGGGTTGGGACAGATAATTCACCCCTCCACTTT; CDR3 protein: CASSLGVGTDNSPLHF
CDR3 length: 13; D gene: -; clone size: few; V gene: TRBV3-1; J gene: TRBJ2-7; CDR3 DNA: TGTGCCAGCAGCCTCGGTCGGGTCTACGAGCAGTACTTC; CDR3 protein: CASSLGRVYEQYF
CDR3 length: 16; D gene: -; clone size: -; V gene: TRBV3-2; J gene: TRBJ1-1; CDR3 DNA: TGTGCCAGCAGCCAAGATTCCGGACAAGCAAGGACTGAAGCTTTCTTT; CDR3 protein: CASSQDSGQARTEAFF
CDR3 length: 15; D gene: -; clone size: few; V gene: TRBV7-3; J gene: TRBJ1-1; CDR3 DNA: TGTGCCAGCAGCTTAATTCGGGGATCAAGCACTGAAGCTTTCTTT; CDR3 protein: CASSLIRGSSTEAFF
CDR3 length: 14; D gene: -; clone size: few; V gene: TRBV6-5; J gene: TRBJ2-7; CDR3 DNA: TGTGCCAGCAGTCTATTACAGGGAATCTACGAGCAGTACTTC; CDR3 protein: CASSLLQGIYEQYF
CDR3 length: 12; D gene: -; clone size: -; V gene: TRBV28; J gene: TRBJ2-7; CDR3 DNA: TGTGCCAGTAAACTGGGGCAAGGCGAGCAGTACTTC; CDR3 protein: CASKLGQGEQYF
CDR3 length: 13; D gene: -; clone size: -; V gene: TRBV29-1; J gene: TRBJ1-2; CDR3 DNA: TGCAGCGTTGACGACAGCTCTAACTATGGCTACACCTTC; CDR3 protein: CSVDDSSNYGYTF
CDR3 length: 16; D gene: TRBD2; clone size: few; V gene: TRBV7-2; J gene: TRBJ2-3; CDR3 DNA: TGTGCCAGCAGCTTGTATAGCGGGGGTAGCACAGATACGCAGTATTTT; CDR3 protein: CASSLYSGGSTDTQYF
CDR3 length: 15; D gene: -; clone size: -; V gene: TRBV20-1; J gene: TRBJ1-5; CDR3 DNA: TGCAGTGCTAGAGACCGGGACACCCTCAATCAGCCCCAGCATTTT; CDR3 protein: CSARDRDTLNQPQHF
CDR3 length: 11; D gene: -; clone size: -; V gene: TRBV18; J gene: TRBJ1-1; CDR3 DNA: TGTGCCAGCTCACCGGACACTGAAGCTTTCTTT; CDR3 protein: CASSPDTEAFF
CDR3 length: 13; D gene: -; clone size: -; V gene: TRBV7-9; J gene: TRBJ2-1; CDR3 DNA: TGTGCCAGCAGCACGACAGGATTCAATGAGCAGTTCTTC; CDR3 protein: CASSTTGFNEQFF
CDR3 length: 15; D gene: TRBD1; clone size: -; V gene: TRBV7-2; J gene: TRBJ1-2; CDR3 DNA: TGTGCCAGCAGCTTAAACAGGGGGCGCAGCTATGGCTACACCTTC; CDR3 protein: CASSLNRGRSYGYTF
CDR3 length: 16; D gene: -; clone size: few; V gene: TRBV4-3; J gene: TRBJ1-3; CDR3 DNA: TGCGCCAGCAGCCAGGGAGGCACCCGCTCTGGAAACACCATATATTTT; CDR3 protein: CASSQGGTRSGNTIYF
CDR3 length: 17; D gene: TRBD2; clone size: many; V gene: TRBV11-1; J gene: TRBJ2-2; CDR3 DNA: TGTGCCAGCAGCCTACTGGGGGGACTAGCGTTCACCGGGGAGCTGTTTTTT; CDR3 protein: CASSLLGGLAFTGELFF
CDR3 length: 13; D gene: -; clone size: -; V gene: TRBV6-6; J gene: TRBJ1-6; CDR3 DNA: TGTGCCAGCAGGCAAGAACATAATTCACCCCTCCACTTT; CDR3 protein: CASRQEHNSPLHF
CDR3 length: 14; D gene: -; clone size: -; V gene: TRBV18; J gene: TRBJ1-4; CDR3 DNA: TGTGCCAGCTCTCCAACCAGACTTCATGAAAAACTGTTTTTT; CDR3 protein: CASSPTRLHEKLFF
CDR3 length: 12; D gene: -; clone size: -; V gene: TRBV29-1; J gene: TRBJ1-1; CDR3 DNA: TGCAGCGTTGACATAATGAACACTGAAGCTTTCTTT; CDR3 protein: CSVDIMNTEAFF
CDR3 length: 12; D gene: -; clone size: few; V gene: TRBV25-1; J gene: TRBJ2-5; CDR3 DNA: TGTGCCAGCAGACAGTTCGTAGAGACCCAGTACTTC; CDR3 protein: CASRQFVETQYF
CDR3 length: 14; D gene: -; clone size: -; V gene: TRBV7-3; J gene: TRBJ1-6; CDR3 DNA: TGTGCCAGCAGCTTAATGCCGGTCGGGTCACCCCTCCACTTT; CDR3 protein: CASSLMPVGSPLHF
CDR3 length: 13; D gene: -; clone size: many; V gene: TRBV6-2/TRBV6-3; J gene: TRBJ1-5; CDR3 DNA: TGTGCCAGCAAAGGGATGGGCAATCAGCCCCAGCATTTT; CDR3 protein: CASKGMGNQPQHF
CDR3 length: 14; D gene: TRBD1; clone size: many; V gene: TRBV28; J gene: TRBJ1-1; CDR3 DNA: TGTGCCAGCAGTTTGGTCGGGACAGGATCTGGAGCTTTCTTT; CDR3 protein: CASSLVGTGSGAFF
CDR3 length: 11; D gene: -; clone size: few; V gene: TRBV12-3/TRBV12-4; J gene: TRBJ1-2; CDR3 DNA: TGTGCCAGCAGAACAGCTCATGGCTACACCTTC; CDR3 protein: CASRTAHGYTF
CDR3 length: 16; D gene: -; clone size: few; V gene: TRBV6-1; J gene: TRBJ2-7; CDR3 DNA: TGTGCCAGCACCCTTTCGAAAAGATCCGGAGGGCGCGAGCAGTACTTC; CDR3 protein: CASTLSKRSGGREQYF
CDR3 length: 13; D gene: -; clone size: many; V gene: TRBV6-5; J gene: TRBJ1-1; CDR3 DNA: TGTGCCAGCAGTTACTCAGCGAACACTGAAGCTTTCTTT; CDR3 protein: CASSYSANTEAFF
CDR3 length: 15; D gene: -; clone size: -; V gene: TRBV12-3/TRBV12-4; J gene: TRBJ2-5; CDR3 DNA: TGTGCCAGCAGCCCGCTAATCAATGGGGTCGAGACCCAGTACTTC; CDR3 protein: CASSPLINGVETQYF
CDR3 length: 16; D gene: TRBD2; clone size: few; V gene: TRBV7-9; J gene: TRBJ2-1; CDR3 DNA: TGTGCCAGCAGAAGAGGACTAGCGGGGAATTACAATGAGCAGTTCTTC; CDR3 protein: CASRRGLAGNYNEQFF
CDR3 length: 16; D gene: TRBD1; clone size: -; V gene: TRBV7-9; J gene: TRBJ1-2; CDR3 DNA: TGTGCCAGCAGCTTAGGGCTGGGACAGGGGCCCTATGGCTACACCTTC; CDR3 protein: CASSLGLGQGPYGYTF
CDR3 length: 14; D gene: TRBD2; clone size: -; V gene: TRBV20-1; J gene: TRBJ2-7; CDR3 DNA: TGCAGTGCTAGCAGCGGGGGGACCTCCTACGAGCAGTACTTC; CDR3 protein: CSASSGGTSYEQYF
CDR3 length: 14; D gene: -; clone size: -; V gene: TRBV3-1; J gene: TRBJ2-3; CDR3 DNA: TGTGCCAGCACAGCCGACGGGAGCACAGATACGCAGTATTTT; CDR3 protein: CASTADGSTDTQYF
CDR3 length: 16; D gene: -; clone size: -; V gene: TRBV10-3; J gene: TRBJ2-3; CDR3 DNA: TGTGCCATCAGTGACCGGGCTTACCCTTACACAGATACGCAGTATTTT; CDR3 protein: CAISDRAYPYTDTQYF
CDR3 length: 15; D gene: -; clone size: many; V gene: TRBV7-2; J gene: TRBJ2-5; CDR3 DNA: TGTGCCAGCAGCTCGGAACCGGGGCGACAAGAGACCCAGTACTTC; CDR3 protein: CASSSEPGRQETQYF
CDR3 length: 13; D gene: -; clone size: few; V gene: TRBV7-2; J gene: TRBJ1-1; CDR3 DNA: TGTGCCAGCAGGTTACGGGGGAACACTGAAGCTTTCTTT; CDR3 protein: CASRLRGNTEAFF
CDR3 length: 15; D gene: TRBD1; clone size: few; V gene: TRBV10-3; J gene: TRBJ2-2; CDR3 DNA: TGTGCCATCAGCCCTGACAGGGTGAACACCGGGGAGCTGTTTTTT; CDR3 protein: CAISPDRVNTGELFF
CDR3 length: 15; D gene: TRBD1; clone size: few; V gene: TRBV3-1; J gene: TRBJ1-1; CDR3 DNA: TGTGCCAGCAGCCCACTCAGGACAGGGGAGGTTCGGGCTTTCTTT; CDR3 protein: CASSPLRTGEVRAFF
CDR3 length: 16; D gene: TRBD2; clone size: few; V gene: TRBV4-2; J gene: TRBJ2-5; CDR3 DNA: TGTGCCAGCAGCCAAGGTAGCGGGGGGTCAGAAGAGACCCAGTACTTC; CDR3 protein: CASSQGSGGSEETQYF
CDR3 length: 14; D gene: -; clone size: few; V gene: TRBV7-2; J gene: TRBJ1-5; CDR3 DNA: TGTGCCAGCAGCTTAGGACCGAACAATCAGCCCCAGCATTTT; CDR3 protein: CASSLGPNNQPQHF
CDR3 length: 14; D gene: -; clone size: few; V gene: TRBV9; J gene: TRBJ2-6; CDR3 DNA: TGTGCCAGCAAACCGCCCTCTGGGGCCAACGTCCTGACTTTC; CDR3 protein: CASKPPSGANVLTF
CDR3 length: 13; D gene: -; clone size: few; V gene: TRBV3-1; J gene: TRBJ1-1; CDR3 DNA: TGTGCCAGCAGCCCGGACAGTGGGACTGAAGCTTTCTTT; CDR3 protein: CASSPDSGTEAFF
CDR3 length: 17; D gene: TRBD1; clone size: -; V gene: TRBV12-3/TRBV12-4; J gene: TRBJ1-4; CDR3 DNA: TGTGCCAGCAGTTTAACCTGGCGGGACAGGGGGCGTGAAAAACTGTTTTTT; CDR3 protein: CASSLTWRDRGREKLFF
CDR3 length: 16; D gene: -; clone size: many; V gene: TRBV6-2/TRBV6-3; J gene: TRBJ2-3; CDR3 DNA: TGTGCCAGCAGTACGGACTGGACGGCTAGCACAGATACGCAGTATTTT; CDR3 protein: CASSTDWTASTDTQYF
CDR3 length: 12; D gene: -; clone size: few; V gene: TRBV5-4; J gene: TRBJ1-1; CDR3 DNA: TGTGCCAGCAGCCTCGAGACAGATGAAGCTTTCTTT; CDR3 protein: CASSLETDEAFF
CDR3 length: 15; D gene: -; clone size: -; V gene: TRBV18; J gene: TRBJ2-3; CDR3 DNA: TGTGCCAGCTCACCAGCAGGCTCATTCACAGATACGCAGTATTTT; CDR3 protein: CASSPAGSFTDTQYF
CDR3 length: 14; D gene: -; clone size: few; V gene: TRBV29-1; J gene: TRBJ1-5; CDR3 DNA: TGCAGCGTTGGAGGCTCAGGGATAGATCAGCCCCAGCATTTT; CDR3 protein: CSVGGSGIDQPQHF
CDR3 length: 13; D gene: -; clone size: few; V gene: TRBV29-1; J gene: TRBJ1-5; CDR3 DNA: TGCAGCGTGGGTGACAGCGCTAATCAGCCCCAGCATTTT; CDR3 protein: CSVGDSANQPQHF
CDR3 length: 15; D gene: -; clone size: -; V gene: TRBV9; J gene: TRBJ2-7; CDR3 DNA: TGTGCCAGCAGCGTAGACTCTGGACAGTTCTACGAGCAGTACTTC; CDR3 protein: CASSVDSGQFYEQYF
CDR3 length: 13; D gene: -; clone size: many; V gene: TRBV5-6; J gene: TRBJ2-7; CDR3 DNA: TGTGCCAGCAGCTTGTCCCCGGCATACGAGCAGTACTTC; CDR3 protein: CASSLSPAYEQYF